This TCR gamma chain is from a study of γδ T cells in repeated Plasmodium falciparum infection. Across the study: Malian samples came from no-transmission periods or across acute febrile malaria episodes.

TCRdb re-called the multiplex PCR reads using CATT. The data hold more than 12,000 gamma-chain clones, with about 1.5% observed a single time. In regard to this clone: Its antigen remains unknown. The mismatch at residue 9 between this DNA's translation and the TCRdb protein of a much larger clone likely reflects a read error; the protein shown is translated from the DNA.

Flow sorting of PBMC yielded separate Vgamma9/Vdelta2+ and Vdelta2-negative gammadelta T cell populations for bulk repertoire analysis. Germline loops: CDR1 VINAFY, CDR2 YDVSNSKD. The CDR3 spans 16 residues. Findings and limits, study-wide: Vgamma9/Vdelta2+ T cells showed a stable polyclonal repertoire with shared TCRgamma sequences.

The chain couples TRGV5 to TRGJP. The J gene, missing from TCRdb, was assigned here through DNA to germline matching. The sample comprised gamma-delta T cells from blood. The receptor's source is a pool of human donors (malaria-infected and uninfected, not separated). CDR3 region: CATWDRQESGKKIKVF. CDR3 nucleotide sequence: TGTGCCACCTGGGACAGACAAGAGTCGGGCAAAAAAATCAAGGTATTT.